This is a list of T cell receptor beta chains from one sample in a study of blood T cell repertoires in COVID-19. The repertoire was sequenced with immunoSEQ multiplex PCR; TCRdb's copy has only in-frame clones and lacks some. In the table there are roughly 120,000 clones, 85% of which are singletons. Sequenced input: peripheral blood. These receptors came from a human donor in a cohort sampled during active COVID-19. Both conserved end residues are part of each CDR3. D genes are given only for firm matches. Clone size is given for some rows only: seen once, a few or many times, or a class if the clone is expanded.

TRBJ2-7 | 14 | TRBV6-5 | TRBD1 | - | CASSRQGVSYEQYF | TGTGCCAGCAGTCGACAGGGGGTCTCTTACGAGCAGTACTTC
TRBJ2-1 | 14 | TRBV2 | TRBD2 | - | CAAKRASGGNEQFF | TGTGCCGCGAAACGGGCAAGCGGGGGCAATGAGCAGTTCTTC
TRBJ1-3 | 14 | TRBV6-5 | TRBD1 | - | CASRDRGAGNTIYF | TGTGCCAGCCGAGACAGGGGAGCAGGAAACACCATATATTTT
TRBJ1-6 | 16 | TRBV5-1 | - | - | CASSLGQFPLNSPLHF | TGCGCCAGCAGCTTGGGACAGTTTCCCTTGAATTCACCCCTCCACTTT
TRBJ2-5 | 14 | TRBV11-2 | - | - | CASSLWTNQGTQYF | TGTGCCAGCAGCCTATGGACAAATCAAGGGACCCAGTACTTC
TRBJ2-7 | 15 | TRBV7-2 | TRBD2 | - | CASSLRASGSYEQYF | TGTGCCAGCAGCTTACGGGCTAGCGGCTCCTACGAGCAGTACTTC
TRBJ1-6 | 19 | TRBV6-2/TRBV6-3 | - | - | CASSYSLTRTWARNSPLHF | TGTGCCAGCAGTTACTCATTAACGCGGACATGGGCTCGTAATTCACCCCTCCACTTT
TRBJ1-2 | 14 | TRBV5-4 | TRBD1 | - | CASSLVGQGWGYTF | TGTGCCAGCAGCTTGGTGGGACAGGGTTGGGGCTACACCTTC
TRBJ1-2 | 14 | TRBV6-6 | TRBD1 | - | CASSGRQGPYGYTF | TGTGCCAGCAGTGGACGACAGGGACCCTATGGCTACACCTTC
TRBJ1-5 | 13 | TRBV12-3/TRBV12-4 | - | - | CASSWSDNQPQHF | TGTGCCAGCAGTTGGTCAGATAATCAGCCCCAGCATTTT
TRBJ2-7 | 13 | TRBV30 | - | - | CAWSVHRAYEQYF | TGTGCCTGGAGTGTCCACAGAGCTTACGAGCAGTACTTC
TRBJ2-3 | 16 | TRBV27 | TRBD2 | - | CASSLFLAGSRDTQYF | TGTGCCAGCAGTTTATTTCTAGCGGGGTCCCGAGATACGCAGTATTTT
TRBJ2-7 | 15 | TRBV27 | - | few | CASMGFGTGYNEQYF | TGTGCCAGCATGGGATTCGGAACGGGGTACAACGAGCAGTACTTC
TRBJ2-1 | 15 | TRBV24-1 | TRBD2 | - | CATSVGTSGYNEQFF | TGTGCCACCAGTGTCGGGACTAGCGGCTACAATGAGCAGTTCTTC
TRBJ2-1 | 14 | TRBV27 | - | medium-sized | CASMTGGAKNEQFF | TGTGCCAGCATGACAGGTGGGGCGAAGAATGAGCAGTTCTTC
TRBJ1-1 | 14 | TRBV6-5 | TRBD1 | - | CASSYGTGGAEAFF | TGTGCCAGCAGTTACGGGACAGGGGGCGCTGAAGCTTTCTTT
TRBJ2-7 | 16 | TRBV7-2 | TRBD2 | - | CASTQMLAGGNYEQYF | TGTGCCAGCACTCAAATGCTAGCGGGGGGTAACTACGAGCAGTACTTC
TRBJ1-6 | 13 | TRBV7-9 | - | - | CASSLSRGSPLHF | TGTGCCAGCAGCTTAAGTCGGGGTTCACCCCTCCACTTT
TRBJ2-7 | 14 | TRBV30 | TRBD2 | - | CAWSVGGVSYEQYF | TGTGCCTGGAGTGTGGGAGGGGTGAGTTACGAGCAGTACTTC
TRBJ1-6 | 13 | TRBV6-5 | - | - | CASSGQYNSPLHF | TGTGCCAGCAGCGGACAGTATAATTCACCCCTCCACTTT
TRBJ1-6 | 15 | TRBV5-1 | - | few | CASSLTALGDSPLHF | TGCGCCAGCAGCTTGACGGCACTCGGGGATTCACCCCTCCACTTT
TRBJ2-7 | 17 | TRBV28 | - | few | CASSPVILRRGTYEQYF | TGTGCCAGCAGCCCAGTAATCCTACGGAGGGGTACCTACGAGCAGTACTTC
TRBJ2-1 | 16 | TRBV7-2 | TRBD2 | - | CASSYGTSGAYNEQFF | TGTGCCAGCAGCTACGGGACTAGCGGGGCCTACAATGAGCAGTTCTTC
TRBJ1-2 | 16 | TRBV4-3 | - | - | CASSQDLGRGPEGYTF | TGCGCCAGCAGCCAAGATCTTGGCAGGGGACCAGAAGGCTACACCTTC
TRBJ2-3 | 14 | TRBV6-5 | TRBD1 | - | CASSLRQGYDTQYF | TGTGCCAGCAGTCTCCGACAGGGGTACGATACGCAGTATTTT
TRBJ1-5 | 16 | TRBV5-1 | TRBD1 | - | CASSLGTGGSNQPQHF | TGCGCCAGCAGCTTGGGGACAGGGGGTAGCAATCAGCCCCAGCATTTT